These 24 T cell receptor beta chains share one sample of origin, sequenced in a study of cytomegalovirus exposure and HLA in healthy donors. Vbeta (60) and Jbeta (13) primers were used in the PCR. Using immunoSEQ multiplex PCR, the repertoire was profiled, and TCRdb retains in-frame clones only, with some absent. This table has 170,000 or so clones, roughly 90% appearing once. The sequencing sample was made of PBMCs. All receptors come from a woman aged 18 to 35 in good health and CMV-seronegative.

V usage is TRBV19 and J usage is TRBJ2-7; no clear D. The CDR3 has 15 amino acids. Trimming removed 5 bases from V and 0 bases from J, with 14 bases in between. Germline V gene sequence: CDR1 LNHDA, CDR2 SQIVND (reference sequence). The CDR3 DNA is TGTGCCAGTAGTTTCTCCTGGGCAAGCTCCTACGAGCAGTACTTC. It specifies CASSFSWASSYEQYF.

This clone was detected once. The chain recombines TRBV6-1 with TRBJ1-3; a possible D gene is TRBD1 (5 bases). The CDR3 spans 11 residues. The germline V and J ends were trimmed by 9 bases and 4 bases, with 7 bases remaining between them. Germline CDR1 is MNHNS and CDR2 is SASEGT. This CDR3 is CASRQGNTIYF. The CDR3 DNA follows: TGTGCCAGTAGACAGGGAAACACCATATATTTT.

The table lists this clone with a few counts. The chain is built from TRBV5-5 and TRBJ2-7; D unclear. The CDR3 loop spans 15 amino acids. Germline V gives CDR1 SGHKS, CDR2 YYEKEE (reference sequence). The germline V and J ends were trimmed by 2 bases and 1 base, with 13 bases remaining between them. Here the CDR3 reads CASSLSLATSYEQYF. The CDR3 region has the DNA TGTGCCAGCAGCTTAAGTTTAGCTACGTCCTACGAGCAGTACTTC.

DNA for the CDR3: TGTGCCAGCAGCTCCACCGCAGGGACTATCCAGTACTTC. It translates to CASSSTAGTIQYF. The V and J genes are TRBV7-2 and TRBJ2-7; TRBD2 matches 7 bases. CDR3 size: 13 residues. The germline V gene encodes CDR1 SGHTA and CDR2 FQGNSA. V trimming: 4 bases; J trimming: 10 bases; junction bases outside the gene matches: 10.

The chain employs TRBV30 and TRBJ1-1; D not resolved. This CDR3 spans 11 amino acids. V was shortened by 3 bases and J by 6 bases, with 8 bases between the two germline ends. CDR1 is GTSNPN and CDR2 is SVGIG in the germline V gene (reference sequence). In nucleotides, the CDR3 is TGTGCCTGGAGCCTCAACTCTGAAGCTTTCTTT. Translating gives CAWSLNSEAFF. Complete variable domain (other parts from reference TRBV30 and TRBJ1-1): SQTIHQWPATLVQPVGSPLSLECTVEGTSNPNLYWYRQAAGRGLQLLFYSVGIGQISSEVPQNLSASRPQDRQFILSSKKLLLSDSGFYLCAWSLNSEAFFGQGTRLTVV.

The rearrangement links TRBV6-5 to TRBJ2-5, with 7 positions matching TRBD1. TRBJ2-7 matches the DNA end more closely, so the J call is doubtful. CDR1 MNHEY and CDR2 SVGAGI come from the germline V gene. The CDR3 spans 15 residues. This CDR3 reads CASSLTGDPYYEQYF. The CDR3 nucleotides read TGTGCCAGCAGCTTAACAGGGGACCCCTACTACGAGCAGTACTTC.

The CDR3 loop is CASSFRLAFKNEQFF. The CDR3 nucleotides read TGTGCCAGCAGCTTTCGACTAGCGTTTAAAAATGAGCAGTTCTTC. The chain uses TRBV7-2 and TRBJ2-1, with 8 bases fitting TRBD2. V was pared by 3 bases and J by 7 bases, with 8 bases of the junction left unmatched. The CDR3 totals 15 residues. The germline V gene has CDR1 SGHTA and CDR2 FQGNSA.

The V and J genes are TRBV7-2 and TRBJ1-6, with D unresolved. CDR1 SGHTA and CDR2 FQGNSA come from the germline V gene. V was shortened by 3 bases and J by 7 bases, with 7 bases between the two germline ends. The CDR3 totals 13 residues. CDR3 DNA sequence: TGTGCCAGCAGCTTTTCCGGGAATTCACCCCTCCACTTT. As protein: CASSFSGNSPLHF.

The chain links TRBV6-5 to TRBJ1-5; TRBD1 matches 7 bases. This CDR3 contains 14 residues. V lost 5 bases and J lost 8; bases outside the gene matches: 9. Germline CDR1 is MNHEY and CDR2 is SVGAGI. The CDR3 is CASSKGQSREPQHF. The CDR3 nucleotides read TGTGCCAGCAGTAAGGGACAGTCGAGAGAGCCCCAGCATTTT.

There are a few counts of this clone. The J gene is TRBJ1-2, the V gene TRBV5-6; 9 nucleotides align to TRBD1. V was clipped by 4 bases and J by 5 bases; unmatched bases: 6. The CDR3 has 14 amino acids. The germline V gene encodes CDR1 SGHDT and CDR2 YYEEEE. The CDR3 DNA is TGTGCCAGCAGCGACGGGACAGGGTTTTATGGCTACACCTTC. Translating it yields CASSDGTGFYGYTF.

CDR3 in amino acids: CASSEGQGRGPTEAFF. The DNA of the CDR3 is TGTGCCAGCAGTGAAGGGCAGGGCAGGGGGCCCACTGAAGCTTTCTTT. V and J are TRBV25-1 and TRBJ1-1; 8 nucleotides align to TRBD1. Per germline, CDR1 MGHDK and CDR2 SYGVNS. Germline trimming cut 2 bases from V and 4 bases from J; bases unmatched to any gene: 9. The CDR3 contains 16 residues.

The chain has TRBV14 and TRBJ2-1; D uncertain. Germline V gene data show CDR1 as SGHDN and CDR2 as FVKESK. The CDR3 consists of 14 residues. Trimming took 1 base from V and 6 from J, leaving 10 bases between them. This CDR3 reads CASSQAPRSNEQFF. DNA of the CDR3: TGTGCCAGCAGCCAAGCTCCCAGGTCCAATGAGCAGTTCTTC.

The gene calls are TRBV9 and TRBJ2-6; D gene unclear. Trimming took 0 bases from V and 2 from J, leaving 6 bases between them. The CDR3 spans 15 residues. Germline loops: CDR1 SGDLS, CDR2 YYNGEE. The CDR3 DNA follows: TGTGCCAGCAGCGTAGCTGTAGCTGGGGCCAACGTCCTGACTTTC. Amino acid sequence: CASSVAVAGANVLTF. The full variable domain, its missing parts supplied by reference TRBV9 and TRBJ2-6, is DSGVTQTPKHLITATGQRVTLRCSPRSGDLSVYWYQQSLDQGLQFLIQYYNGEERAKGNILERFSAQQFPDLHSELNLSSLELGDSALYFCASSVAVAGANVLTFGAGSRLTVL.

This sequence joins TRBV6-4 and TRBJ2-3, with TRBD1 as a possible D gene (5 bases). Trimming removed 3 bases at V and 4 bases at J, with 14 bases between. Germline V CDR1 and CDR2: MRHNA, SNTAGT. The CDR3 is made up of 15 amino acids. CDR3 residues: CASSEGSLGADTQYF. The CDR3 DNA reads as TGTGCCAGCAGTGAGGGTTCCCTAGGGGCAGATACGCAGTATTTT.

CDR3 bases: TGCGCCAGCAGAGACAGGGGTCAGTTCTTC. It translates to CASRDRGQFF. The chain joins TRBV10-1 to TRBJ2-1; 8 nucleotides align to TRBD1. Germline CDR1 and CDR2: WNHNN and SYGVQD (reference sequence). CDR3 length: 10 residues. J lost 13 bases, V lost 6 bases, and 2 bases had no gene match.

This rearrangement joins TRBV6-6 to TRBJ2-7, with TRBD2 matching 9 bases. CDR1 MNHNY and CDR2 SVGAGI come from the germline V gene (reference sequence). The V and J ends lost 6 bases and 3 bases, in that order; junction bases with no gene match: 9. This CDR3 is 15 amino acids long. CDR3 bases: TGTGCCAGCAGCCCCTGGCGGGGGGGCCACTACGAGCAGTACTTC. Translated, it gives CASSPWRGGHYEQYF.

The chain carries TRBV5-1 and TRBJ2-7, with D perhaps TRBD2 (6 bases). Germline CDR1 is SGHRS and CDR2 is YFSETQ. V was pared by 4 bases and J by 4 bases, with 12 bases between. The CDR3 length is 13 residues. The CDR3 DNA reads as TGCGCCAGCAGCCGGGGGACGGGGTACGAGCAGTACTTC. Encoded protein: CASSRGTGYEQYF.

The rearrangement links TRBV7-6 to TRBJ1-5, with D possibly being TRBD1 (5 bases). CDR1 SGHVS and CDR2 FNYEAQ come from the germline V gene. CDR3 length equals 11 residues. Trimming took 11 bases from V and 5 from J, leaving 10 bases between them. As DNA, the CDR3 is TGTGCCGGGGGGAATCATCAGCCCCAGCATTTT. Translating gives CAGGNHQPQHF.

CDR3 DNA: TGTGCCAGCAGCTTACTAGGGGGCGGCAGCACCTACGAGCAGTACTTC. Translation gives CASSLLGGGSTYEQYF. V is TRBV11-2 and J is TRBJ2-7, with 7 bases lining up with TRBD1. The CDR3 is made up of 16 amino acids. The junction had 9 bases not matched to a gene; V was cut back by 2 bases and J by 2 bases. Germline V gives CDR1 SGHAT, CDR2 FQNNGV.

The rearrangement links TRBV5-1 to TRBJ2-1, with 8 bases lining up with TRBD2. Germline CDR1 and CDR2: SGHRS and YFSETQ. CDR3 length: 14 residues. V lost 0 bases, J lost 10 bases, and 6 bases stayed unmatched. The CDR3 sequence: CASSLEGLAGEQFF. The CDR3 region has the DNA TGCGCCAGCAGCTTGGAAGGACTAGCCGGAGAGCAGTTCTTC.

V gene TRBV28 combines with J gene TRBJ2-1, with TRBD2 matching over 7 bases. The CDR3 has 14 amino acids. Germline CDR1 reads MDHEN; CDR2 reads SYDVKM. Germline trimming cut 3 bases from V and 6 bases from J; bases unmatched to any gene: 5. The CDR3 region has the DNA TGTGCCAGCAGTTTTAAGCGGGGCGCCAATGAGCAGTTCTTC. Its translation: CASSFKRGANEQFF.

The DNA for the CDR3 is TGTGCCAGCAGTTTTTTGGGGGCGACTGGTACTGAAGCTTTCTTT. Translation gives CASSFLGATGTEAFF. V usage is TRBV28 and J usage is TRBJ1-1, with D tentatively TRBD1 (6 bases). Germline values: CDR1 MDHEN, CDR2 SYDVKM. This CDR3 has 15 amino acids. V was trimmed by 3 bases and J by 5 bases, leaving 16 bases between them.

This chain links TRBV9 with TRBJ2-2, with unresolved D. Trimming took off 0 bases at V and 2 bases at J, with 17 bases between the two ends. This CDR3 is built from 18 residues. The germline V gene has CDR1 SGDLS and CDR2 YYNGEE. The CDR3 sequence: CASSVGFSSLYNTGELFF. The CDR3 coding sequence is TGTGCCAGCAGCGTAGGTTTCAGTTCCCTTTATAACACCGGGGAGCTGTTTTTT.

The chain has TRBV6-1 and TRBJ1-3; 7 nucleotides match TRBD1. The CDR3 totals 13 residues. Germline V gene data show CDR1 as MNHNS and CDR2 as SASEGT. The V segment lost 7 bases and the J segment 5 bases; nucleotides outside the gene matches: 5. This chain's CDR3 is CASTWTGRNTIYF. CDR3 bases: TGTGCCAGCACGTGGACAGGCCGAAACACCATATATTTT.